This T cell receptor (beta chain) derives from a study of T cells in tuberculosis. Clones were read by immunoSEQ multiplex PCR, and TCRdb kept only the in-frame ones, dropping some. The sample includes around 50,000 clones, 88% of them seen just once. After thawing and overnight rest, PBMC were stained with GMM-loaded CD1B tetramer, viability dye and anti-CD3 for sorting. The lipid loaded on the CD1B tetramers was C32 glucose monomycolate from Rhodococcus equi. Per the germline V gene, CDR1 is KGHSH and CDR2 is LQKENI. Trimming stripped 2 bases from V and 5 bases from J, with 4 bases between. The CDR3 contains 12 residues.

The clonotype was recovered from an adult woman with latent tuberculosis. The specimen sequenced was CD1b-GMM tetramer-negative cells sorted from PBMCs. J is TRBJ1-5 and V is TRBV18; no firm D call. CDR3 DNA: TGTGCCAGCTCACCAGGGCATCAGCCCCAGCATTTT. This gives the protein CASSPGHQPQHF.